This note documents a single TCR beta chain sequence. Profiled with immunoSEQ multiplex PCR; TCRdb holds only in-frame clones, not every one. The table has about 120,000 clones, approximately 87% seen once. These data come from a study of blood T cell repertoires in COVID-19. Study at large: Researchers got acute and convalescent COVID-19 samples from the United States, Italy and Spain. PBMCs, B-cell-depleted T cells, or T cells were the source of the cDNA or gDNA that made up the material.

The receptor comes from a man aged 70-80 years who had recovered from COVID-19. Sequenced material: peripheral blood.

The CDR3 is CASSLGGRVYGYTF. The CDR3 DNA is TGTGCCAGCAGCTTGGGGGGGCGGGTCTATGGCTACACCTTC. The chain has TRBV5-5 and TRBJ1-2; TRBD1 might be the D (6 bases). The CDR3 runs to 14 residues. V was cut by 0 bases and J by 4 bases, with 10 bases left in between. CDR1 and CDR2 (germline): SGHKS, YYEKEE (reference sequence).